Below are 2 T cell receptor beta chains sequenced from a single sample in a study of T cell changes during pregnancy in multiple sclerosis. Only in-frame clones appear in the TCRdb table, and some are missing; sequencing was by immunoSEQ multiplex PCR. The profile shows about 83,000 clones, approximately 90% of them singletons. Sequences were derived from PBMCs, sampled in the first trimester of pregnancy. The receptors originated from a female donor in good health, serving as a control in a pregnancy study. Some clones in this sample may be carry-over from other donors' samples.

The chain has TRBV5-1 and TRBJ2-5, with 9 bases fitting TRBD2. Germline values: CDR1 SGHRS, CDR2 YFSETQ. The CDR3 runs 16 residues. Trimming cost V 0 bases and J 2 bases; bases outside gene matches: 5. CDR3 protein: CASSLVSSGAQETQYF. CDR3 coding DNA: TGCGCCAGCAGCTTGGTTTCTAGCGGGGCACAAGAGACCCAGTACTTC.

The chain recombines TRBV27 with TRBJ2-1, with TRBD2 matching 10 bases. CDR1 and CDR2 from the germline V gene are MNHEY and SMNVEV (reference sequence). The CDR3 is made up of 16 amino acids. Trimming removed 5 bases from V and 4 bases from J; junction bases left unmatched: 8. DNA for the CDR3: TGTGCCAGCAGTACTTTAAGGACTAGCGGATACAATGAGCAGTTCTTC. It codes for CASSTLRTSGYNEQFF.